Listed here are 10 T cell receptor beta chains from one sample, sequenced in a study of T-cell reconstitution after alpha-beta-depleted transplantation in children. Using unique molecular identifiers, the investigators prepared the TCRbeta library. A single record per CDR3 protein comes from TCRdb applying MiXCR to the PCR reads. The table has around 270,000 distinct CDR3 sequences, about 9.5% seen once. The specimen comprised PBMCs, sampled before TCRalphabeta/CD19-depleted stem cell transplant. These receptors were obtained from a boy under three years old with acute myeloid leukemia, due to receive a stem cell transplant.

This chain links TRBV7-3 with TRBJ2-3; D possibly corresponds to TRBD1 (6 bases). This CDR3 is built from 15 residues. The germline V and J ends were trimmed by 2 bases and 5 bases, with 14 bases remaining between them. CDR1 is SGHTA, CDR2 FQGTGA, per germline. CDR3 in DNA: TGTGCCAGCAGCTTACACAGGGCGGCGGGAGATACGCAGTATTTT. This translates into CASSLHRAAGDTQYF.

This clonotype was seen once. This may be a read error: a much more frequent sequence differs by one nucleotide. The chain uses TRBV7-6 and TRBJ1-1; D perhaps matches TRBD1 (5 bases). This CDR3 region has 16 residues. Per the germline V gene, CDR1 is SGHVS and CDR2 is FNYEAQ. The CDR3 DNA is TGTGCCGGCAGCTTAGGCCTTACGGGACTGGGCACTGAAGCTTTCTTT. It specifies CAGSLGLTGLGTEAFF.

This clonotype showed up just a few times. The rearrangement uses TRBV3-1 and TRBJ2-5, with 9 bases lining up with TRBD1. The trim removed 0 bases at V and 6 bases at J, leaving 5 bases unmatched. This CDR3 comprises 15 residues. Germline CDR1 reads LGHDT; CDR2 reads YNNKEL (reference sequence). The CDR3 sequence is CASSQDATGGKTQYF. CDR3 DNA: TGTGCCAGCAGCCAAGATGCGACAGGGGGAAAGACCCAGTACTTC.

This clonotype was seen ten or more times. V gene TRBV28 combines with J gene TRBJ2-7; the D gene could be TRBD1 or TRBD2 (5 bases each). CDR3 size: 14 residues. Deletions cut 5 bases from V and 0 bases from J, with 11 bases between. Germline CDR1 and CDR2: MDHEN and SYDVKM. CDR3 in DNA: TGTGCCAGCAGTACAACAGGACTCTCCTACGAGCAGTACTTC. Translated: CASSTTGLSYEQYF. The full variable domain, completed using reference TRBV28 and TRBJ2-7, is DVKVTQSSRYLVKRTGEKVFLECVQDMDHENMFWYRQDPGLGLRLIYFSYDVKMKEKGDIPEGYSVSREKKERFSLILESASTNQTSMYLCASSTTGLSYEQYFGPGTRLTVT.

This clonotype was counted at least ten times. The chain has TRBV2 and TRBJ2-7; D may be TRBD1 (6 bases). The length of the CDR3 is 16 residues. The germline gives CDR1 SNHLY, CDR2 FYNNEI. V lost 3 bases to trimming and J lost 2 bases, with 17 bases between them. CDR3 sequence: CASSEATEGDPYEQYF. For the CDR3, the DNA is TGTGCCAGCAGTGAGGCCACAGAGGGGGACCCCTACGAGCAGTACTTC.

This chain uses TRBV5-1 with TRBJ2-6; 7 nucleotides line up with TRBD1. CDR1 and CDR2 (germline): SGHRS, YFSETQ. V dropped 0 bases and J dropped 0; count of bases not matched to a gene: 6. The CDR3 totals 18 residues. CDR3 bases: TGCGCCAGCAGCTTGGGCGACAGGGTATCCTCTGGGGCCAACGTCCTGACTTTC. It translates to CASSLGDRVSSGANVLTF.

This clonotype has just a few counts. The CDR3 bases are TGTGCCAGCAGCTTAGTCATCAGGAACGAGCAGTACTTC. Translated, it gives CASSLVIRNEQYF. J is TRBJ2-7 and V is TRBV7-9; D is unclear. Germline V gives CDR1 SEHNR, CDR2 FQNEAQ (reference sequence). CDR3 length: 13 amino acids. V was pared by 1 base and J by 5 bases, with 9 bases between.

At least ten counts were recorded for this clonotype. The chain links TRBV7-3 to TRBJ2-1; 10 positions match TRBD2. The J segment lost 4 bases and the V segment lost 5 bases, leaving 8 bases of the junction unmatched. The CDR3 runs to 16 residues. From germline, CDR1 is SGHTA and CDR2 FQGTGA. Written as DNA, the CDR3 is TGTGCCAGCAGCCTCTCGCTACTAGCGGGATACAATGAGCAGTTCTTC. Translated: CASSLSLLAGYNEQFF.

This clonotype was counted ten times or more. The J gene is TRBJ2-7, the V gene TRBV7-6, with D maybe TRBD2 (5 bases). The CDR3 is 14 residues long. Germline CDR1 SGHVS, CDR2 FNYEAQ. Trimming took off 0 bases at V and 5 bases at J, with 11 bases between the two ends. The CDR3 loop reads CASSLALEGHEQYF. As DNA, the CDR3 is TGTGCCAGCAGCTTAGCGCTAGAGGGCCACGAGCAGTACTTC.

This clonotype showed up many times. The CDR3 region is CSARTSGELEQYF. CDR3 nucleotides: TGCAGTGCTAGGACTAGCGGGGAGCTTGAGCAGTACTTC. The chain has TRBV20-1 and TRBJ2-7; 11 positions match TRBD2. J was trimmed by 7 bases and V by 3 bases; bases with no gene match: 5. The germline CDR1 and CDR2 sequences are DFQATT and SNEGSKA (reference sequence). This CDR3 is built from 13 residues.